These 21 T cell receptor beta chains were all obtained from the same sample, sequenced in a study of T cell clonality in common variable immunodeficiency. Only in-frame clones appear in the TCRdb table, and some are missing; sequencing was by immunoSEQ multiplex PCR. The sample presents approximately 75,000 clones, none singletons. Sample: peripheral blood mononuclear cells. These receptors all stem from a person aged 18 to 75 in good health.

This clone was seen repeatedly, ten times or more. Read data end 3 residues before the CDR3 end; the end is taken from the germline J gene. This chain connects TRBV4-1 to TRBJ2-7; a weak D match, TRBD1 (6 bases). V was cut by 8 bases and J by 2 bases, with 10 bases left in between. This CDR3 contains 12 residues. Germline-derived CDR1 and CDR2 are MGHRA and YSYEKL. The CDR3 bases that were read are TGCGCCAGCTCGGGACACACCTACGAG. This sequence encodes CASSGHTYE. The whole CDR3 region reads CASSGHTYEQYF.

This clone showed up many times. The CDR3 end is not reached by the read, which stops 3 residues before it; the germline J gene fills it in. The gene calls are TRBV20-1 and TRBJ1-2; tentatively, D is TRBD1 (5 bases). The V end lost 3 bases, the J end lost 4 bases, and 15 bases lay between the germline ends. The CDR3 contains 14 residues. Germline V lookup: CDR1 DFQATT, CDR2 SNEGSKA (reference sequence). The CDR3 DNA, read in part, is TGCAGTGCTAGTATTCAGGGAAGTGGCTATGGC. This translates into CSASIQGSGYG. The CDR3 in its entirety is CSASIQGSGYGYTF.

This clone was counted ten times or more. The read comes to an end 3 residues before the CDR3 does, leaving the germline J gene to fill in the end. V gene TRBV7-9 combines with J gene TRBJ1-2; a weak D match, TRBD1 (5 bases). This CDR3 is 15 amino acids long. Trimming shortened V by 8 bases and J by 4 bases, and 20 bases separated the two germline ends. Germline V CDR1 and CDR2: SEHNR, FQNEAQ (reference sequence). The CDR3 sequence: CASGDPTDTAYGYTF. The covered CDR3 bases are TGTGCCAGCGGCGACCCTACGGACACAGCCTATGGC. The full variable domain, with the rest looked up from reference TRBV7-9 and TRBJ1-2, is DTGVSQNPRHKITKRGQNVTFRCDPISEHNRLYWYRQTLGQGPEFLTYFQNEAQLEKSRLLSDRFSAERPKGSFSTLEIQRTEQGDSAMYLCASGDPTDTAYGYTFGSGTRLTVV.

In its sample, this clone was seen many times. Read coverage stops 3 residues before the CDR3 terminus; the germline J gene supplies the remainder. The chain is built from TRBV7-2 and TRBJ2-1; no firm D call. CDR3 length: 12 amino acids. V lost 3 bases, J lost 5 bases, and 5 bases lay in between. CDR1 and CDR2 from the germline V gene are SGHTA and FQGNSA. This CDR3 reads CASSFFNNEQFF. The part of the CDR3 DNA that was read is TGTGCCAGCAGCTTTTTTAACAATGAG. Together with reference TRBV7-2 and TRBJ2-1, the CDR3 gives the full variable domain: GAGVSQSPSNKVTEKGKDVELRCDPISGHTALYWYRQSLGQGLEFLIYFQGNSAPDKSGLPSDRFSAERTGGSVSTLTIQRTQQEDSAVYLCASSFFNNEQFFGPGTRLTVL.

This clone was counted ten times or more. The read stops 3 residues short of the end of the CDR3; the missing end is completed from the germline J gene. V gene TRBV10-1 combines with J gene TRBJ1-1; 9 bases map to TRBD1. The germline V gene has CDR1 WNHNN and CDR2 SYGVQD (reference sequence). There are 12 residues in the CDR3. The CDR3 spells CASSDGQGEAFF. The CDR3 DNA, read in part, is TGCGCCAGCAGTGATGGACAGGGGGAA.

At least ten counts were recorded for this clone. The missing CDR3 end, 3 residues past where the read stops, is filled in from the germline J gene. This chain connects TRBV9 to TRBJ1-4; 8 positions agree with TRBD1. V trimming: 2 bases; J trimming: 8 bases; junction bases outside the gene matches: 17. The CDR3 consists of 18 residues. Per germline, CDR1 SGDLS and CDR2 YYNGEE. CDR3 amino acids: CASSVEGQTGTGGEKLFF. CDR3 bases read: TGTGCCAGCAGCGTCGAAGGCCAAACCGGGACAGGAGGGGAAAAA.

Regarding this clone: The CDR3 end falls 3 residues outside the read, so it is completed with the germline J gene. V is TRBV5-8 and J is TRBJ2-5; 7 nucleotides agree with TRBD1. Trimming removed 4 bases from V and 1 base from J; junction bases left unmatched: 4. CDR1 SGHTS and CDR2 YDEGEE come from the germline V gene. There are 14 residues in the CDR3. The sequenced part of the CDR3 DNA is TGTGCCAGCAGCCCCAGGACAGGCCAAGAGACC. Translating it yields CASSPRTGQET. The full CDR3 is CASSPRTGQETQYF. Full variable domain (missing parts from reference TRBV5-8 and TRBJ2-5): EAGVTQSPTHLIKTRGQQATLRCSPISGHTSVYWYQQALGLGLQFLLWYDEGEERNRGNFPPRFSGRQFPNYSSELNVNALELEDSALYLCASSPRTGQETQYFGPGTRLLVL.

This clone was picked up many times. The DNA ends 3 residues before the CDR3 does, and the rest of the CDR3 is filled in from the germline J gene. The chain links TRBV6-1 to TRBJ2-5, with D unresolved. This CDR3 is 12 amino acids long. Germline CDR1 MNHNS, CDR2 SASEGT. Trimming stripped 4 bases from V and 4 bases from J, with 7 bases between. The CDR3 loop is CASSAYIETQYF. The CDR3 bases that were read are TGTGCCAGCAGTGCATACATAGAGACC.

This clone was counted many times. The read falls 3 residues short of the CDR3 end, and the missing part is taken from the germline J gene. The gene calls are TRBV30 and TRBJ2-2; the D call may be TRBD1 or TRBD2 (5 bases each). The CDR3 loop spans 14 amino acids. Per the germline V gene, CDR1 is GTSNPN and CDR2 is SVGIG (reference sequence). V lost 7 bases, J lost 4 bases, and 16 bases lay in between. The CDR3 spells CASREGRSTGELFF. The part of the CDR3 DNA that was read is TGTGCCTCTCGTGAGGGGCGCAGCACCGGGGAG.

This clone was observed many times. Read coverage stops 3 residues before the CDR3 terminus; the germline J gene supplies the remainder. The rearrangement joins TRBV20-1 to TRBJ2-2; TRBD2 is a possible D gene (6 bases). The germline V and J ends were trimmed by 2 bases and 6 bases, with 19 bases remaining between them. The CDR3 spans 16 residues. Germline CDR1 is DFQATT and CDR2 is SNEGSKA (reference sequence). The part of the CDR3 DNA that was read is TGCAGTGCTAGACGGGGGACGGGACTTACGGCCGGGGAG. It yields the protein CSARRGTGLTAGE. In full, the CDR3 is CSARRGTGLTAGELFF.

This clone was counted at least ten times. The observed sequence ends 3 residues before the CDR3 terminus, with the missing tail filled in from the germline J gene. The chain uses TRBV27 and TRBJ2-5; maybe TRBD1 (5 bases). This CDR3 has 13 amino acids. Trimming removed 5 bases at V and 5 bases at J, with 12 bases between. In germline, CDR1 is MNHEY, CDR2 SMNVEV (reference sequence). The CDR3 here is CASSNQGRETQYF. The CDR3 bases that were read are TGTGCCAGCAGTAACCAGGGTCGGGAGACC.

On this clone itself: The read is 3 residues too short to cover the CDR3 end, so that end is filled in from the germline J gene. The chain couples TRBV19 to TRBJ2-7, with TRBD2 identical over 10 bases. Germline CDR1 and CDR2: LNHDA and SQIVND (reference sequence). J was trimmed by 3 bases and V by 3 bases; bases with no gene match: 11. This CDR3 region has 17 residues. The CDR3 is CASSIASGSFSVYEQYF. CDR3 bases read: TGTGCCAGTAGTATCGCTAGCGGGAGCTTCAGTGTCTACGAG.

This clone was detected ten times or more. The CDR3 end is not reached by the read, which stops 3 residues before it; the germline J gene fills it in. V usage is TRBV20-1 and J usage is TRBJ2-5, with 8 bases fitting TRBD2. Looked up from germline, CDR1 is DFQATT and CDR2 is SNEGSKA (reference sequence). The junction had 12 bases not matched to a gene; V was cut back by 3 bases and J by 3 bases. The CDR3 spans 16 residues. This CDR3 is CSARGYSGTPKETQYF. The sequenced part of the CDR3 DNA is TGCAGTGCTAGGGGTTATAGCGGGACCCCTAAAGAGACC.

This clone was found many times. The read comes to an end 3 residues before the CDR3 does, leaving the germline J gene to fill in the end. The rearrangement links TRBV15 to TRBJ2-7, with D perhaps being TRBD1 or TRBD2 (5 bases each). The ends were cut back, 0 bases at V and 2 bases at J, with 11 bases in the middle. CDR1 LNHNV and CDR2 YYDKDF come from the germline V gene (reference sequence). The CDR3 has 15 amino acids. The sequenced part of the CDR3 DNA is TGTGCCACCAGCAGAGATGAGGGGTTGCCCTACGAG. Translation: CATSRDEGLPYE. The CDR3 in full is CATSRDEGLPYEQYF.

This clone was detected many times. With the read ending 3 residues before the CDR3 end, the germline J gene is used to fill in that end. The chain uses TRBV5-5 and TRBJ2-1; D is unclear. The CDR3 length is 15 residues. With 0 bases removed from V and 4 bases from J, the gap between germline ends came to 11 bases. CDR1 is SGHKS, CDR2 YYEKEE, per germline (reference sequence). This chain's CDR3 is CASSLVYGSYNEQFF. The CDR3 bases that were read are TGTGCCAGCAGCTTGGTCTATGGTTCGTACAATGAG.

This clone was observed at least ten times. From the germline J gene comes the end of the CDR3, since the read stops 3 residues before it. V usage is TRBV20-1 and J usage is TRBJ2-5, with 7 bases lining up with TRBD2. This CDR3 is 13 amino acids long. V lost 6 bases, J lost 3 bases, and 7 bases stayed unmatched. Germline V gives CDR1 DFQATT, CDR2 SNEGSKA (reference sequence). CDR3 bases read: TGCAGTGCCGAGCGGGGAAGGGAAGAGACC. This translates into CSAERGREET. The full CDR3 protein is CSAERGREETQYF.

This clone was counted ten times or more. The covered CDR3 bases are TGTGCCAGCAGCTACGGGTCCTTCTACGAG. It codes for CASSYGSFYE. Given in full, the CDR3 is CASSYGSFYEQYF. The chain links TRBV5-6 to TRBJ2-7; D not certain. The read falls 3 residues short of the CDR3 end, and the missing part is taken from the germline J gene. This CDR3 is 13 amino acids long. Germline CDR1 SGHDT, CDR2 YYEEEE. Trimming left V 3 bases short and J 3 bases short, with 10 bases between.

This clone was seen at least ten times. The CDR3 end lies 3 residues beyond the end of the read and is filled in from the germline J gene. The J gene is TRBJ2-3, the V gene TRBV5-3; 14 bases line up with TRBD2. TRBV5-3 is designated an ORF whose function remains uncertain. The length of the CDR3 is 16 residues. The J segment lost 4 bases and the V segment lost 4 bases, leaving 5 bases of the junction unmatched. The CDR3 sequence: CARSGKTSGRADTQYF. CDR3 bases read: TGTGCCAGAAGCGGGAAGACTAGCGGGAGGGCAGATACG.

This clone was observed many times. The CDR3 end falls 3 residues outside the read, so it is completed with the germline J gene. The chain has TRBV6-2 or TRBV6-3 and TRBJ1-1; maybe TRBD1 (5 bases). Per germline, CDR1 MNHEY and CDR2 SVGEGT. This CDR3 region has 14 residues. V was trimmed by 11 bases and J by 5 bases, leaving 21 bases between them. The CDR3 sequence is CACNGGAARTEAFF. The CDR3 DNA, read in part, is TGTGCCTGCAACGGAGGGGCGGCGAGGACTGAA.

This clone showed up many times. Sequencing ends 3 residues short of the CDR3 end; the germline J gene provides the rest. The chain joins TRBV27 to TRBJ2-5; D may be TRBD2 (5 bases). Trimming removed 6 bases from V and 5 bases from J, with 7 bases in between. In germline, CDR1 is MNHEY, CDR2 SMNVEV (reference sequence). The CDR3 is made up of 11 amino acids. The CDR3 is CASRRAETQYF. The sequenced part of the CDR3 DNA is TGTGCCAGCAGGAGGGCGGAGACC.

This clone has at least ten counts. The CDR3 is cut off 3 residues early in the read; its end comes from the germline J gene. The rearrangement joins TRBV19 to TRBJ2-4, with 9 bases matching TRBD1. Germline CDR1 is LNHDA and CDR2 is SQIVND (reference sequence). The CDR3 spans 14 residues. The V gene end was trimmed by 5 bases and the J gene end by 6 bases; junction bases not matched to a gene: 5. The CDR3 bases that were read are TGTGCCAGTAGTCCCGGGACAGGGAGAAACATT. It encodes CASSPGTGRNI. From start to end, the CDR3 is CASSPGTGRNIQYF.